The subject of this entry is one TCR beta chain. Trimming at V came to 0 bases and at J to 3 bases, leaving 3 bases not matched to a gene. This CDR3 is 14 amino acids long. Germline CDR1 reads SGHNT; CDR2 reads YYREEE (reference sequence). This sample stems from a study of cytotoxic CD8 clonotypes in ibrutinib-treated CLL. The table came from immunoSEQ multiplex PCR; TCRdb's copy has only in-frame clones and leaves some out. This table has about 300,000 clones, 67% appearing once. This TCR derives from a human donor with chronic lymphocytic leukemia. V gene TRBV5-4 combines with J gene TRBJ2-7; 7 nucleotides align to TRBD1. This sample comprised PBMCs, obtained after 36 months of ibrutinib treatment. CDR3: CASSLDRGRYEQYF. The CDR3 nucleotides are TGTGCCAGCAGCTTGGACAGGGGTCGCTACGAGCAGTACTTC.